The rows below give T cell receptor beta chains drawn from one sample of a study of cytomegalovirus exposure and HLA in healthy donors. Sequenced by immunoSEQ multiplex PCR; TCRdb stores in-frame clones only, minus some. The profile covers about 130,000 clones, with 80% to 85% appearing a single time and less than 1.1% taken by the ten largest. Sequences were obtained from PBMCs. The receptors here all came from a young woman in good health and CMV-seronegative. Both conserved end residues are part of each CDR3. Fields, in order: clone size, J gene, D gene, V gene, CDR3 protein, CDR3 DNA. D genes are given only for firm matches. A clone size is listed for some rows: how often the clone was seen (once, few, many), or a class if it is expanded.

once	TRBJ2-7	TRBD2	TRBV19	CASSIVASGRGTQYF	TGTGCCAGTAGTATAGTGGCTAGCGGGAGAGGTACGCAGTACTTC
.	TRBJ1-5	TRBD1	TRBV7-2	CASSMDRDDQPQHF	TGTGCCAGCAGCATGGACAGGGACGATCAGCCCCAGCATTTT
.	TRBJ2-2	TRBD2	TRBV5-8	CASSSSKTSGRVSGELFF	TGTGCCAGCAGCTCATCTAAGACGAGCGGGAGGGTATCCGGGGAGCTGTTTTTT
.	TRBJ1-1	.	TRBV19	CASNTGYYTEAFF	TGTGCCAGTAACACAGGTTATTACACTGAAGCTTTCTTT
.	TRBJ1-3	TRBD1	TRBV5-1	CASSRTTGTGNTIYF	TGCGCCAGCAGCCGGACGACAGGGACTGGAAACACCATATATTTT
.	TRBJ1-2	TRBD1	TRBV9	CASSGTSGGYGYTF	TGTGCCAGCAGCGGAACCTCAGGGGGCTATGGCTACACCTTC
.	TRBJ2-5	TRBD2	TRBV27	CASSLLAGGRETQYF	TGTGCCAGCAGTTTACTAGCGGGAGGTAGAGAGACCCAGTACTTC
.	TRBJ1-3	.	TRBV7-8	CASSLGVSGNTIYF	TGTGCCAGCAGCTTAGGAGTTTCTGGAAACACCATATATTTT
.	TRBJ1-6	.	TRBV6-4	CASSVRGDNSPLHF	TGTGCCAGCAGTGTACGGGGAGATAATTCACCCCTCCACTTT
once	TRBJ1-4	TRBD1	TRBV19	CASSSGSDRANEKLFF	TGTGCCAGTAGTTCGGGGTCGGACAGGGCTAATGAAAAACTGTTTTTT
few	TRBJ2-3	TRBD2	TRBV11-2	CASSFSLAGELDTQYF	TGTGCCAGCAGCTTCTCCCTAGCGGGAGAGTTGGATACGCAGTATTTT
.	TRBJ2-5	.	TRBV19	CASSPRLVNQETQYF	TGTGCCAGTAGTCCCCGACTAGTAAACCAAGAGACCCAGTACTTC
.	TRBJ1-2	.	TRBV9	CASSEHRDNYGYTF	TGTGCCAGCAGCGAGCACAGGGATAACTATGGCTACACCTTC
.	TRBJ1-3	.	TRBV9	CASSVEESFAGAGNTIYF	TGTGCCAGCAGCGTAGAGGAATCCTTTGCAGGGGCAGGAAACACCATATATTTT
.	TRBJ2-7	.	TRBV7-9	CASSPSYEQYF	TGTGCCAGCAGCCCGTCCTACGAGCAGTACTTC
.	TRBJ1-1	.	TRBV5-1	CASSFGGLGTEAFF	TGCGCCAGCAGCTTTGGGGGACTGGGGACTGAAGCTTTCTTT
.	TRBJ2-7	TRBD1	TRBV7-2	CASSLGLQGQGEQYF	TGTGCCAGCAGCTTAGGCCTACAGGGGCAGGGTGAGCAGTACTTC
.	TRBJ1-1	.	TRBV11-2	CASSLGVGHLNTEAFF	TGTGCCAGCAGCTTAGGGGTGGGACACCTGAACACTGAAGCTTTCTTT
.	TRBJ2-5	TRBD2	TRBV7-2	CASSLAGGPETQYF	TGTGCCAGCAGCTTAGCGGGAGGGCCAGAGACCCAGTACTTC
.	TRBJ2-5	.	TRBV12-5	CATRFSTKETQYF	TGTGCTACCAGGTTTTCCACAAAGGAGACCCAGTACTTC
.	TRBJ2-1	TRBD2	TRBV19	CASSTLRTSGTYNEQFF	TGTGCCAGTAGTACCCTTAGGACTAGCGGGACCTACAATGAGCAGTTCTTC
.	TRBJ2-5	TRBD2	TRBV6-4	CASRPYGGRTKETQYF	TGTGCCAGCAGACCCTATGGCGGGAGGACAAAAGAGACCCAGTACTTC
.	TRBJ2-3	TRBD2	TRBV5-1	CASSSGTSGSTDTQYF	TGCGCCAGCAGCTCCGGTACTAGCGGGAGCACAGATACGCAGTATTTT